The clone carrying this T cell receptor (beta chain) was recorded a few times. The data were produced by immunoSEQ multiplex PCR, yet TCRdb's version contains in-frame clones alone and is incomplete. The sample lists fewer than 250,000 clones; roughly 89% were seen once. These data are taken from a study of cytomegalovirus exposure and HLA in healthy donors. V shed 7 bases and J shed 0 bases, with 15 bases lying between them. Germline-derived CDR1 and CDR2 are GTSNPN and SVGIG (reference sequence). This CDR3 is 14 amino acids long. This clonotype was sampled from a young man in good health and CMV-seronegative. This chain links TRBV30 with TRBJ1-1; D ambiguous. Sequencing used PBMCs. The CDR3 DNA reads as TGTGCCTTACGGAGCCGGCGAATGAACACTGAAGCTTTCTTT. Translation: CALRSRRMNTEAFF.